A single sample gave rise to the 24 T cell receptor beta chains below, sequenced in a study of OX40 agonist ivuxolimab in advanced cancers. The table came from immunoSEQ multiplex PCR; TCRdb's copy has only in-frame clones and leaves some out. The sample gives some 65,000 clones, approximately 86% of which show up once; 2.5% to 3% is in the top ten. The source material was CD4+ or CD8+ T cells sorted from blood, sampled in a trial of the OX40 agonist ivuxolimab. These TCRs come from an adult with an advanced solid tumor such as melanoma, head and neck, liver or kidney cancer.

V and J are TRBV19 and TRBJ2-5, with 11 bases matching TRBD2. Unmatched junction bases numbered 2, after V lost 5 bases and J lost 0 bases. This CDR3 has 15 residues. Germline CDR1 reads LNHDA; CDR2 reads SQIVND (reference sequence). The CDR3 coding sequence is TGTGCCAGTAGTGAGACTAGCGGGGACCAAGAGACCCAGTACTTC. Its protein product is CASSETSGDQETQYF.

The chain employs TRBV9 and TRBJ2-2; 13 nucleotides line up with TRBD2. With V trimmed by 2 bases and J by 6 bases, 1 base remained unmatched. There are 15 residues in the CDR3. Germline CDR1 reads SGDLS; CDR2 reads YYNGEE. CDR3 sequence: CASSVGTSGAGELFF. CDR3 coding DNA: TGTGCCAGCAGCGTCGGGACTAGCGGGGCCGGGGAGCTGTTTTTT.

The chain links TRBV5-1 to TRBJ2-3; no definite D call. V was cut by 0 bases and J by 4 bases, with 3 bases left in between. There are 12 residues in the CDR3. Per germline, CDR1 SGHRS and CDR2 YFSETQ. As DNA, the CDR3 is TGCGCCAGCAGCTTGGTTTCAGATACGCAGTATTTT. It codes for CASSLVSDTQYF.

V usage is TRBV11-2 and J usage is TRBJ1-2; D is uncertain. Per germline, CDR1 SGHAT and CDR2 FQNNGV. The V end was cut by 1 base, the J end by 3 bases, with 9 bases between. This CDR3 comprises 14 residues. The CDR3 spells CASSLASWDYGYTF. The CDR3 nucleotides read TGTGCCAGCAGCTTAGCCAGCTGGGACTATGGCTACACCTTC.

The gene calls are TRBV28 and TRBJ2-7; 10 bases agree with TRBD1. Germline trimming cut 3 bases from V and 6 bases from J; bases unmatched to any gene: 11. This CDR3 contains 16 residues. Germline-derived CDR1 and CDR2 are MDHEN and SYDVKM. CDR3 region: CASSFTSGQGVREQYF. DNA for the CDR3: TGTGCCAGCAGTTTTACTTCTGGACAGGGGGTGCGCGAGCAGTACTTC.

The V and J genes are TRBV6-1 and TRBJ1-5, with a tentative D call TRBD1 (6 bases). CDR3 size: 13 residues. Germline CDR1 is MNHNS and CDR2 is SASEGT. Trimming cost V 8 bases and J 3 bases, with 11 bases left between them. As DNA, the CDR3 is TGTGCCAGCTCAGGGGTGGACAATCAGCCCCAGCATTTT. Its protein product is CASSGVDNQPQHF.

The J gene is TRBJ2-5, the V gene TRBV2; 11 nucleotides align to TRBD2. Trimming cost V 4 bases and J 2 bases; bases outside gene matches: 6. Germline CDR1 reads SNHLY; CDR2 reads FYNNEI. This CDR3 comprises 16 residues. The CDR3 is CASSARLAGGQETQYF. CDR3 in DNA: TGTGCCAGCAGTGCCCGCCTAGCGGGGGGTCAAGAGACCCAGTACTTC.

The rearrangement links TRBV9 to TRBJ2-3; 7 bases fit TRBD1. Germline lookup yields CDR1 SGDLS and CDR2 YYNGEE. The V segment lost 0 bases and the J segment 1 base; nucleotides outside the gene matches: 2. The CDR3 sequence is 15 residues long. The CDR3 here is CASSVEGTGTDTQYF. The CDR3, as DNA: TGTGCCAGCAGCGTAGAAGGGACAGGCACAGATACGCAGTATTTT.

The V call is TRBV7-9, the J call TRBJ2-5; 10 bases are shared with TRBD2. The junction had 5 bases not matched to a gene; V was cut back by 1 base and J by 0 bases. The CDR3 length is 17 residues. Germline CDR1 reads SEHNR; CDR2 reads FQNEAQ (reference sequence). For the CDR3, the DNA is TGTGCCAGCAGCTTAGGCTTCCTAGCGGGGGACCAAGAGACCCAGTACTTC. Translating it yields CASSLGFLAGDQETQYF. Together with reference TRBV7-9 and TRBJ2-5, the CDR3 gives the full variable domain: DTGVSQNPRHKITKRGQNVTFRCDPISEHNRLYWYRQTLGQGPEFLTYFQNEAQLEKSRLLSDRFSAERPKGSFSTLEIQRTEQGDSAMYLCASSLGFLAGDQETQYFGPGTRLLVL.

This clone is deemed medium-sized. This chain connects TRBV7-9 to TRBJ1-2, with TRBD1 as a possible D gene (5 bases). CDR1 SEHNR and CDR2 FQNEAQ come from the germline V gene (reference sequence). The CDR3 runs to 14 residues. The V end was cut by 1 base, the J end by 7 bases, with 13 bases between. CDR3 amino acids: CASSLVTGGGGYTF. Here the CDR3 DNA reads TGTGCCAGCAGCTTAGTAACCGGGGGAGGTGGCTACACCTTC.

The chain links TRBV5-6 to TRBJ2-5; D is perhaps TRBD1 or TRBD2 (5 bases each). Germline CDR1 and CDR2: SGHDT and YYEEEE. The germline V and J ends were trimmed by 7 bases and 7 bases, with 17 bases remaining between them. The CDR3 extends over 13 amino acids. The CDR3 sequence is CASSLPGPGTQYF. The CDR3 coding sequence is TGTGCCAGCTCCCTCCCGGGGCCGGGGACCCAGTACTTC.

CDR3 sequence: CASSLGDMRRDTQYF. CDR3 coding DNA: TGTGCCAGCAGCCTGGGGGACATGCGGCGAGATACGCAGTATTTT. The chain joins TRBV7-2 to TRBJ2-3; D is perhaps TRBD1 (6 bases). CDR3 length equals 15 residues. Germline CDR1 is SGHTA and CDR2 is FQGNSA. Trimming removed 5 bases at V and 5 bases at J, with 17 bases between.

The CDR3 DNA follows: TGTGCCTGGAGTGGGGGAATGGGGGGGTCTGAGACCCAGTACTTC. Protein product: CAWSGGMGGSETQYF. The rearrangement links TRBV30 to TRBJ2-5; 7 nucleotides match TRBD2. In germline, CDR1 is GTSNPN, CDR2 SVGIG (reference sequence). Germline trimming cut 1 base from V and 5 bases from J; bases unmatched to any gene: 10. This CDR3 comprises 15 residues.

The rearrangement links TRBV6-5 to TRBJ1-2; weak D call: TRBD1 (5 bases). V lost 2 bases to trimming and J lost 13 bases, with 17 bases between them. Looked up from germline, CDR1 is MNHEY and CDR2 is SVGAGI. This CDR3 is 13 amino acids long. CDR3 DNA: TGTGCCAGCAGTTACGGGGGAGGCTCCCCTAGCACCTTC. Amino acids: CASSYGGGSPSTF.

The gene calls are TRBV29-1 and TRBJ1-4, with 7 bases identical to TRBD1. Unmatched junction bases numbered 4, after V lost 6 bases and J lost 0 bases. Looked up from germline, CDR1 is SQVTM and CDR2 is ANQGSEA. The CDR3 covers 14 residues. The CDR3 is CSVPDRATNEKLFF. The CDR3 region has the DNA TGCAGCGTCCCAGACAGGGCAACTAATGAAAAACTGTTTTTT.

The genes are TRBV2 and TRBJ2-7; 7 bases line up with TRBD1. The CDR3 totals 13 residues. CDR1 is SNHLY and CDR2 is FYNNEI in the germline V gene. Trimming cost V 7 bases and J 4 bases; bases outside gene matches: 7. CDR3 region: CASNRGQSYEQYF. In DNA form, the CDR3 reads TGTGCCAGCAATAGGGGACAGTCTTACGAGCAGTACTTC. Using reference TRBV2 and TRBJ2-7 for the parts outside the CDR3, the full variable domain is EPEVTQTPSHQVTQMGQEVILRCVPISNHLYFYWYRQILGQKVEFLVSFYNNEISEKSEIFDDQFSVERPDGSNFTLKIRSTKLEDSAMYFCASNRGQSYEQYFGPGTRLTVT.

This clone is medium-sized (0.01 to 0.1%). The gene calls are TRBV15 and TRBJ2-7; no firm D call. Germline V gene sequence: CDR1 LNHNV, CDR2 YYDKDF (reference sequence). V was pared by 0 bases and J by 3 bases, with 15 bases between. The CDR3 contains 16 residues. CDR3: CATSRDRAGLVYEQYF. The CDR3 DNA sequence: TGTGCCACCAGCAGAGATAGAGCAGGCCTAGTCTACGAGCAGTACTTC.

This clone was counted only a few times. The rearrangement links TRBV2 to TRBJ2-7, with 9 bases aligning to TRBD1. There are 14 residues in the CDR3. Germline V gives CDR1 SNHLY, CDR2 FYNNEI. The ends lost 5 bases at V and 5 bases at J; junction bases unmatched: 7. The CDR3 sequence: CASSSGTGYHEQYF. For the CDR3, the DNA is TGTGCCAGCAGTTCCGGGACAGGGTATCACGAGCAGTACTTC.

The genes are TRBV27 and TRBJ2-2, with D possibly being TRBD2 (5 bases). Germline V gene sequence: CDR1 MNHEY, CDR2 SMNVEV (reference sequence). The CDR3 has 14 amino acids. Trimming pared 11 bases from V and 0 bases from J, leaving 13 bases between. The CDR3 DNA reads TGTGCCGCCCGAGGACTTTCGAACACCGGGGAGCTGTTTTTT. It codes for CAARGLSNTGELFF.

The CDR3: CASSSFWDSTYEQYF. The CDR3 DNA sequence: TGTGCCAGCAGTTCATTCTGGGACAGCACCTACGAGCAGTACTTC. The chain couples TRBV6-1 to TRBJ2-5, with 7 nucleotides matching TRBD1. The J call may not be correct, given that the DNA end is closer to TRBJ2-7. The CDR3 extends over 15 amino acids. The germline V gene encodes CDR1 MNHNS and CDR2 SASEGT.

This chain uses TRBV7-5 with TRBJ2-3; the table's D call TRBD2 went unverified against the DNA. TRBV7-5 is a pseudogene locus. The CDR3 has 15 residues. In nucleotides, the CDR3 is TGTGCCAGCAGGGACGGGACTAGCGGCACAGATACGCAGTATTTT. Translated: CASRDGTSGTDTQYF.

This clone occurred a few times. The chain recombines TRBV6-1 with TRBJ1-5, with D tentatively TRBD1 (6 bases). There are 15 residues in the CDR3. V dropped 8 bases and J dropped 3 bases, with 17 bases sitting between them. The germline V gene encodes CDR1 MNHNS and CDR2 SASEGT. CDR3 amino acids: CASGSRQENNQPQHF. CDR3 DNA: TGTGCCAGCGGGAGCCGACAGGAAAACAATCAGCCCCAGCATTTT.

The chain links TRBV30 to TRBJ1-6; 7 nucleotides align to TRBD1. There are 14 residues in the CDR3. V dropped 0 bases and J dropped 6; count of bases not matched to a gene: 2. In germline, CDR1 is GTSNPN, CDR2 SVGIG (reference sequence). DNA of the CDR3: TGTGCCTGGAGTGTGGGACAGCCTAATTCACCCCTCCACTTT. Its translation: CAWSVGQPNSPLHF.

The sample holds one count of this clone. The chain has TRBV18 and TRBJ1-5; the D is unclear. The CDR3 spans 14 residues. Germline CDR1 KGHSH, CDR2 LQKENI. The ends were cut back, 3 bases at V and 0 bases at J, with 6 bases in the middle. The CDR3 spells CASSPSYSNQPQHF. The CDR3 nucleotides are TGTGCCAGCTCACCGAGTTATAGCAATCAGCCCCAGCATTTT.